This TCR beta chain was profiled in a study of PD-1 blockade in classical Hodgkin lymphoma. Study-wide points: For complete responders, baseline diversity was comparable to that of newly diagnosed patients.

Every patient had relapsed following autologous stem cell transplantation, and cohorts differed in brentuximab vedotin exposure. The V end was cut by 0 bases, the J end by 0 bases, with 6 bases between. This CDR3 is 14 amino acids long. Germline values: CDR1 MNHNY, CDR2 SVGAGI (reference sequence). This clone has only a few counts. Its target is not known. Sequenced by immunoSEQ multiplex PCR; TCRdb stores in-frame clones only, minus some. This table holds tens of thousands of clones, over 60% found once. Sequences were derived from peripheral blood mononuclear cells (PBMCs), sampled at baseline. V and J are TRBV6-6 and TRBJ2-7; no firm D call. This clonotype was obtained from a human donor with classical Hodgkin lymphoma. CDR3 protein: CASSYSGSSYEQYF. In nucleotides, the CDR3 is TGTGCCAGCAGTTACTCGGGCAGCTCCTACGAGCAGTACTTC.